The 9 T cell receptor beta chains presented below share a single source sample, sequenced in a study of CD8 T cells in ankylosing spondylitis. General study findings and limits: Apparently characteristic of ankylosing spondylitis blood was a TCR beta motif (fewer than 10 highly homologous variants).

Their antigens are not known. TCRdb re-derived calls from the 5' RACE reads in MiXCR, one entry per CDR3 protein. This sample has about 800,000 distinct CDR3 sequences, with about 12% found just once. The sequenced material came from blood, either unsorted or a sorted T cell fraction (not recorded which). These receptors were obtained from a male donor with ankylosing spondylitis.

The sample holds a few counts of this clonotype. This chain uses TRBV5-1 with TRBJ2-4, with D hard to call. Trimming left V 2 bases short and J 5 bases short, with 11 bases between. CDR3 length: 14 residues. CDR1 SGHRS and CDR2 YFSETQ come from the germline V gene. The CDR3 DNA follows: TGCGCCAGCAGCTTTCGCGGTGCCGAAAACATTCAGTACTTC. It codes for CASSFRGAENIQYF. Full variable domain (rest looked up from reference TRBV5-1 and TRBJ2-4): KAGVTQTPRYLIKTRGQQVTLSCSPISGHRSVSWYQQTPGQGLQFLFEYFSETQRNKGNFPGRFSGRQFSNSRSEMNVSTLELGDSALYLCASSFRGAENIQYFGAGTRLSVL.

This clonotype was counted only a few times. The V gene is TRBV6-5, the J gene TRBJ2-5; D is unclear. Trimming took 4 bases from V and 5 from J, leaving 11 bases between them. The CDR3 is made up of 13 amino acids. Germline CDR1 MNHEY, CDR2 SVGAGI. The CDR3 DNA sequence: TGTGCCAGCAGTTTCCCTGGATTGGAGACCCAGTACTTC. This gives the protein CASSFPGLETQYF.

This clonotype appeared many times. The chain links TRBV29-1 to TRBJ2-3, with 10 bases matching TRBD1. The CDR3 totals 15 residues. Trimming removed 6 bases from V and 3 bases from J; junction bases left unmatched: 9. In germline, CDR1 is SQVTM, CDR2 ANQGSEA. The CDR3 here is CSVTGQGGVTDTQYF. The CDR3 DNA is TGCAGCGTAACTGGACAGGGGGGAGTGACAGATACGCAGTATTTT.

The chain links TRBV10-3 to TRBJ2-1; 9 positions agree with TRBD2. CDR1 and CDR2 from the germline V gene are ENHRY and SYGVKD. The length of the CDR3 is 12 residues. V lost 9 bases to trimming and J lost 10 bases; unmatched junction nucleotides: 7. CDR3 nucleotide sequence: TGTGCCATTGGACTAGCGATTCGAGAGCAGTTCTTC. Amino acids: CAIGLAIREQFF.

J is TRBJ2-7 and V is TRBV11-1; the D is unclear. The CDR3 spans 13 residues. Germline V gene data show CDR1 as SGHAT and CDR2 as FQDESV (reference sequence). V was trimmed by 8 bases and J by 2 bases, leaving 13 bases between them. The CDR3 is CASRRPPAYEQYF. The CDR3 DNA reads TGTGCCAGCCGAAGACCCCCTGCCTACGAGCAGTACTTC.

This clonotype was found a few times. J is TRBJ2-1 and V is TRBV20-1; 9 bases map to TRBD2. The CDR3 spans 15 residues. Trimming at V came to 1 base and at J to 7 bases, leaving 8 bases not matched to a gene. Germline V gene lookup returns CDR1 DFQATT and CDR2 SNEGSKA (reference sequence). Written as DNA, the CDR3 is TGCAGTGCTAGAGGACACCGCGGGAGGGGAAATGAGCAGTTCTTC. Its translation is CSARGHRGRGNEQFF.

This clonotype came up a few times. The V call is TRBV11-1, the J call TRBJ2-1; TRBD2 aligns across 7 bases. The CDR3 extends over 15 amino acids. Germline assignment: CDR1 SGHAT and CDR2 FQDESV (reference sequence). The J segment lost 8 bases and the V segment lost 3 bases, leaving 10 bases of the junction unmatched. The CDR3 DNA reads as TGTGCCAGCAGCTTCTTATCGGGAGGAGGCGATGAGCAGTTCTTC. Amino acid sequence: CASSFLSGGGDEQFF.

There are many counts of this clonotype. The J gene is TRBJ1-2, the V gene TRBV4-2; D is unresolved. CDR1 LGHNA and CDR2 YNFKEQ come from the germline V gene. The V gene lost 3 bases and the J gene lost 0 bases, with 2 bases spanning the gap. This CDR3 contains 12 residues. The CDR3 DNA sequence: TGTGCCAGCAGCCAGACTAACTATGGCTACACCTTC. Amino acids: CASSQTNYGYTF.

Many counts were recorded for this clonotype. The chain joins TRBV29-1 to TRBJ2-1; D uncertain. Trimming pared 4 bases from V and 1 base from J, leaving 11 bases between. Looked up from germline, CDR1 is SQVTM and CDR2 is ANQGSEA. The CDR3 runs to 14 residues. DNA for the CDR3: TGCAGCGTTGTGTCGGGCCTATCCTACAATGAGCAGTTCTTC. Its protein is CSVVSGLSYNEQFF.